The 4 T cell receptor beta chains listed next were all sequenced from one sample in a study of T cell responses to AZD1222 COVID-19 vaccine. Using immunoSEQ multiplex PCR, the repertoire was profiled, and TCRdb retains in-frame clones only, with some absent. Of approximately 100,000 clones listed, approximately 85% are singletons. Material: peripheral blood, obtained on day 0 of MenACWY control vaccination. Receptor source: an adult in good health.

This chain links TRBV5-1 with TRBJ2-7; the match to TRBD2 covers 10 bases. Germline V CDR1 and CDR2: SGHRS, YFSETQ. The CDR3 consists of 15 residues. V shed 4 bases and J 6 bases; nucleotides not matched to a gene: 10. CDR3 nucleotide sequence: TGCGCCAGCAGCGAGGCCGTAACTAGCGGGGCCGAGCAGTACTTC. Protein sequence: CASSEAVTSGAEQYF.

This rearrangement joins TRBV15 to TRBJ2-1, with D possibly TRBD2 on 5 matching bases. Looked up from germline, CDR1 is LNHNV and CDR2 is YYDKDF (reference sequence). Trimming took off 5 bases at V and 9 bases at J, with 11 bases between the two ends. The CDR3 totals 12 residues. The CDR3, as DNA: TGTGCCACCAGCCAGAGTGGGAGTGAGCAGTTCTTC. Its translation is CATSQSGSEQFF. Drawing the rest from reference TRBV15 and TRBJ2-1, the complete variable domain is DAMVIQNPRYQVTQFGKPVTLSCSQTLNHNVMYWYQQKSSQAPKLLFHYYDKDFNNEADTPDNFQSRRPNTSFCFLDIRSPGLGDTAMYLCATSQSGSEQFFGPGTRLTVL.

This rearrangement joins TRBV24-1 to TRBJ2-7, with a possible D match to TRBD1 (5 bases). This CDR3 region has 16 residues. The ends were cut back, 3 bases at V and 5 bases at J, with 19 bases in the middle. Germline values: CDR1 KGHDR, CDR2 SFDVKD. The CDR3, as DNA: TGTGCCACCAGTGATCCGATGGGGCTGAATGCCAACGAGCAGTACTTC. Translating it yields CATSDPMGLNANEQYF.

The gene calls are TRBV20-1 and TRBJ1-1; no definite D call. The CDR3 consists of 11 residues. The V gene lost 2 bases and the J gene lost 3 bases, with 4 bases spanning the gap. The germline CDR1 and CDR2 sequences are DFQATT and SNEGSKA (reference sequence). CDR3: CSARWDTEAFF. The CDR3 DNA reads as TGCAGTGCTAGATGGGACACTGAAGCTTTCTTT.